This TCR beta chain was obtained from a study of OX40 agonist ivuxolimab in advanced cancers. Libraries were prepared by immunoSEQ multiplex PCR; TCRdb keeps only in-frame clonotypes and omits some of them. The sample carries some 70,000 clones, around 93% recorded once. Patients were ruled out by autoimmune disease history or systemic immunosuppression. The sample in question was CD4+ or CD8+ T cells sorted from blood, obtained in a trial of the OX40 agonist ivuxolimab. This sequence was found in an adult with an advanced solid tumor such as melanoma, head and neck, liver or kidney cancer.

CDR3 sequence (DNA): TGTGCCAGCTCACAACTAGCGGGAGGGCCTCGGGACGAGCAGTACTTC. This codes for CASSQLAGGPRDEQYF. The chain is built from TRBV18 and TRBJ2-7, with 13 bases fitting TRBD2. Germline V gene lookup returns CDR1 KGHSH and CDR2 LQKENI. The CDR3 loop spans 16 amino acids. Trimming at V came to 4 bases and at J to 5 bases, leaving 8 bases not matched to a gene.